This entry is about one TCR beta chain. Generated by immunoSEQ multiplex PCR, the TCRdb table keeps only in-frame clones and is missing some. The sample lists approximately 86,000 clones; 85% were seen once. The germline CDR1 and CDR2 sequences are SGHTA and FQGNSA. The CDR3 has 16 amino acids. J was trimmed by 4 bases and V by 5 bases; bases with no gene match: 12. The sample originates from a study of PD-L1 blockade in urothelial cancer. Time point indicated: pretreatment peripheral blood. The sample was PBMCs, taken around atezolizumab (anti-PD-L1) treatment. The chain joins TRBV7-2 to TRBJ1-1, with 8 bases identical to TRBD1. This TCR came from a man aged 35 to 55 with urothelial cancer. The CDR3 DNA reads TGTGCCAGCAGCCGTCGACGTGGACAGGGAGGCACTGAAGCTTTCTTT. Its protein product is CASSRRRGQGGTEAFF.